This record covers a single TCR beta chain. No antigen is known for it. Germline V gives CDR1 DFQATT, CDR2 SNEGSKA (reference sequence). The CDR3 spans 20 residues. The V gene lost 0 bases and the J gene lost 2 bases, with 28 bases spanning the gap. An Oncomine TCR Beta short-read assay was used to sequence the DNA from cultured CD4+ T cells. TCRdb processed the PCR reads anew with MiXCR; each CDR3 protein has one entry. The sample lists about 24,000 distinct CDR3 sequences, approximately 28% occurring once. This entry belongs to a study of vaccination and CD4 T cells after COVID-19. Study background: Samples taken post-COVID came a median 101 days after diagnosis, ranging from 35 to 161. Treatment of control cultures consisted of a CEFX pool, an HIV-1 Nef pool, or no peptide.

Time point here: late sampling 161 to 241 days after vaccination in a few convalescent patients. Treatment: 10-day PBMC culture with coronavirus spike peptide pools or control peptides (ViraFEST assay). Negative-selection isolation of CD4+ T cells was performed after approximately 10 days of culture. The chain links TRBV20-1 to TRBJ2-5, with D possibly being TRBD1 or TRBD2 (5 bases each). The origin of this receptor is a human donor who had recovered from COVID-19. Sample: CD4+ T cells from blood, cultured in vitro, taken about 7 months after SARS-CoV-2 vaccination. CDR3 sequence: CSARDAPPIRPGGEQETQYF. CDR3 in DNA: TGCAGTGCTAGAGATGCCCCCCCGATTCGTCCTGGGGGAGAACAAGAGACCCAGTACTTC.